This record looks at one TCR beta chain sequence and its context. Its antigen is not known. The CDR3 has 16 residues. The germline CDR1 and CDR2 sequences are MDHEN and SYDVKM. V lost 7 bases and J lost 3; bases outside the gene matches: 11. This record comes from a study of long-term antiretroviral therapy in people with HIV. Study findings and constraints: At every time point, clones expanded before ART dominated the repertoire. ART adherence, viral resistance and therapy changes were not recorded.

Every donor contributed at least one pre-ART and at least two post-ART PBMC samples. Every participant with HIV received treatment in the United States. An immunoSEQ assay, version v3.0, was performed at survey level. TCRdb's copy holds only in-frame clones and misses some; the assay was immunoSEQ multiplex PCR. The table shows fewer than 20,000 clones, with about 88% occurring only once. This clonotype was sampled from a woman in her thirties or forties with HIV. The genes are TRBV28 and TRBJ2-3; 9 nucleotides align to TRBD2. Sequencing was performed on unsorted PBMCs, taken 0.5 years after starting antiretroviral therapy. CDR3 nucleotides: TGTGCCAGCACGGCAGCCGGGACTAGCCTAACAGATACGCAGTATTTT. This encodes CASTAAGTSLTDTQYF. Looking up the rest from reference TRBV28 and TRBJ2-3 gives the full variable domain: DVKVTQSSRYLVKRTGEKVFLECVQDMDHENMFWYRQDPGLGLRLIYFSYDVKMKEKGDIPEGYSVSREKKERFSLILESASTNQTSMYLCASTAAGTSLTDTQYFGPGTRLTVL.